The clone carrying this T cell receptor (beta chain) was counted a single time. The antigen is not known. The germline V gene encodes CDR1 KGHSH and CDR2 LQKENI. With 2 bases removed from V and 8 bases from J, the gap between germline ends came to 7 bases. The CDR3 consists of 12 residues. This sample was taken from a study of CD8 T cells in ankylosing spondylitis. Findings and caveats of the study: From matched ankylosing spondylitis synovial fluid, disease-linked clones were reportedly recovered at significantly enriched levels. In reactive arthritis synovial fluid and blood, some motif variants had been reported before. Several highly homologous variants formed a TCR beta motif that appeared characteristic of ankylosing spondylitis blood.

TCRdb reprocessed the 5' RACE reads with MiXCR, giving one entry per CDR3 protein. The top ten clones hold around 15% of a sample with some 150,000 distinct CDR3 sequences, around 42% of them seen once. Sample: synovial fluid, either unsorted or a sorted T cell fraction (not recorded which). The chain couples TRBV18 to TRBJ2-1; possibly TRBD2 for D (5 bases). This TCR was recovered from a male donor with ankylosing spondylitis. The CDR3, as DNA: TGTGCCAGCTCACCAGTAGCGTATGAGCAGTTCTTC. Translation: CASSPVAYEQFF.